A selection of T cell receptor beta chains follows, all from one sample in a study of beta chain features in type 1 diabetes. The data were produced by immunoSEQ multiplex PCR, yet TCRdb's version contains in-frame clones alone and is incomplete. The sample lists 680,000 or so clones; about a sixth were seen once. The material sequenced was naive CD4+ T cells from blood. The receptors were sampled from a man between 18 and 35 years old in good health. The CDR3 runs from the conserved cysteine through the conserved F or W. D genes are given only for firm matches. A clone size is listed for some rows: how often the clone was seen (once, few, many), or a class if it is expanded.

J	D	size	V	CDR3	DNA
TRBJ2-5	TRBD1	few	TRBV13	CASGKGARETQYF	TGTGCCAGCGGAAAGGGGGCTAGGGAGACCCAGTACTTC
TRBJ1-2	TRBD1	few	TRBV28	CASSTLAGGDGYTF	TGTGCCAGCAGTACTCTCGCAGGGGGTGATGGCTACACCTTC
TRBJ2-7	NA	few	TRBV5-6	CASSPPGRVPAYEQYF	TGTGCCAGCAGCCCCCCGGGGAGAGTGCCAGCCTACGAGCAGTACTTC
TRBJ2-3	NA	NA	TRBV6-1	CASSEGGPRSSYTDTQYF	TGTGCCAGCAGTGAGGGGGGTCCTCGATCCTCTTACACAGATACGCAGTATTTT
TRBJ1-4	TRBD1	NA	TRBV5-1	CASSSGQHSTNEKLFF	TGCGCCAGCAGCTCGGGACAGCACTCAACTAATGAAAAACTGTTTTTT
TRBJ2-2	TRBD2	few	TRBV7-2	CASSLVLAGAGELFF	TGTGCCAGCAGCTTAGTACTAGCGGGAGCCGGGGAGCTGTTTTTT
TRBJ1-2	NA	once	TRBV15	CATSRDLVQANYGYTF	TGTGCCACCAGCAGAGATTTGGTACAGGCCAACTATGGCTACACCTTC
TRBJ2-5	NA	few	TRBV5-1	CASSLVSARQETQYF	TGCGCCAGCAGCTTGGTGTCTGCAAGGCAAGAGACCCAGTACTTC
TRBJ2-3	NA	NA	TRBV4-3	CASSHVASTDTQYF	TGCGCCAGCAGCCACGTTGCTAGCACAGATACGCAGTATTTT
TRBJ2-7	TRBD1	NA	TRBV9	CASSVEGTGVSEQYF	TGTGCCAGCAGCGTAGAAGGGACAGGGGTTTCCGAGCAGTACTTC
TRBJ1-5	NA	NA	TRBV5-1	CASSLSPTEIEPQHF	TGCGCCAGCAGCTTGTCACCGACGGAGATTGAACCCCAGCATTTT
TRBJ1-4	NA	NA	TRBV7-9	CASSQGSHVATNEKLFF	TGTGCCAGCAGCCAAGGTAGTCACGTTGCAACTAATGAAAAACTGTTTTTT
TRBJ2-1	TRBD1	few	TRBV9	CASSVRTGGINEQFF	TGTGCCAGCAGCGTCCGGACAGGGGGCATCAATGAGCAGTTCTTC
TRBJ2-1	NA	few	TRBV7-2	CASSPGLARNEQFF	TGTGCCAGCAGTCCGGGACTGGCCCGCAATGAGCAGTTCTTC
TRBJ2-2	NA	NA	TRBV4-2	CASSQDGGINTGELFF	TGTGCCAGCAGCCAAGATGGAGGAATTAACACCGGGGAGCTGTTTTTT
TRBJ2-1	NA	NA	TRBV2	CASSEATFSYNEQFF	TGTGCCAGCAGTGAAGCGACCTTCTCCTACAATGAGCAGTTCTTC
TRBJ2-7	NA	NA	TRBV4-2	CASSQDWGTAYEQYF	TGTGCCAGCAGCCAAGATTGGGGTACTGCCTACGAGCAGTACTTC
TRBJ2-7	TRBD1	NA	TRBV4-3	CASSQDWTGDYEQYF	TGCGCCAGCAGCCAAGACTGGACAGGGGACTACGAGCAGTACTTC
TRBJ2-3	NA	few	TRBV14	CASSQLRGTDTQYF	TGTGCCAGCAGCCAGCTCAGGGGAACAGATACGCAGTATTTT
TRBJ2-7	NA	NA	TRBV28	CASTERAPAYEQYF	TGTGCCAGCACCGAAAGGGCACCTGCCTACGAGCAGTACTTC
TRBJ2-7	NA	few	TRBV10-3	CAISGAYEQYF	TGTGCCATCAGCGGGGCCTACGAGCAGTACTTC
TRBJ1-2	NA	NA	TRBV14	CASSQGRVRGDGYTF	TGTGCCAGCAGCCAAGGTCGGGTGCGAGGGGATGGCTACACCTTC
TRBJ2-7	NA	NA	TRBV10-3	CAIRAGTGTDEQYF	TGTGCCATCCGGGCAGGCACAGGTACGGACGAGCAGTACTTC
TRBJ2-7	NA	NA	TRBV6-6	CASSYQPTSLPSEQYF	TGTGCCAGCAGTTACCAGCCAACTAGTCTCCCTTCCGAGCAGTACTTC
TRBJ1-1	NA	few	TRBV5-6	CASSLWQLLNTEAFF	TGTGCCAGCAGCTTGTGGCAGTTGTTGAACACTGAAGCTTTCTTT